Following are 18 T cell receptor beta chains from one sample sequenced in a study of cytomegalovirus exposure and HLA in healthy donors. Amplification used 60 Vbeta primers and 13 Jbeta primers. The method was immunoSEQ multiplex PCR; TCRdb's version includes in-frame clones alone and lacks a portion of them. The sample gives some 130,000 clones, over 70% of which show up once; under 3% is in the top ten. The sequencing sample was made of PBMCs. The source is an older woman in good health and CMV-seropositive.

The chain joins TRBV27 to TRBJ1-2, with 9 bases aligning to TRBD1. The germline V gene has CDR1 MNHEY and CDR2 SMNVEV (reference sequence). The CDR3 totals 16 residues. J gave up 7 bases and V 5 bases, and 14 bases lay outside the gene matches. CDR3 sequence: CASSPRGTGLTVGYTF. In DNA form, the CDR3 reads TGTGCCAGCAGTCCTAGGGGGACAGGGTTGACGGTTGGCTACACCTTC.

This rearrangement joins TRBV10-3 to TRBJ2-3; 8 bases align to TRBD1. V lost 7 bases, J lost 5 bases, and 8 bases stayed unmatched. The CDR3 sequence is 14 residues long. Germline loops: CDR1 ENHRY, CDR2 SYGVKD. The CDR3, as DNA: TGTGCCATCACTGACGGACAGGGAGTAGATACGCAGTATTTT. Protein: CAITDGQGVDTQYF.

J is TRBJ2-3 and V is TRBV7-9; D might be TRBD1 (5 bases). CDR3 length equals 15 residues. Trimming cost V 2 bases and J 0 bases, with 9 bases left between them. CDR1 and CDR2 from the germline V gene are SEHNR and FQNEAQ (reference sequence). The CDR3 here is CASSLWAGSTDTQYF. DNA for the CDR3: TGTGCCAGCAGCTTATGGGCAGGGAGCACAGATACGCAGTATTTT.

This clone was seen just once. The rearrangement uses TRBV5-1 and TRBJ2-6, with a tentative D call TRBD1 (6 bases). Germline-derived CDR1 and CDR2 are SGHRS and YFSETQ. Between the trimmed V and J ends, which lost 5 bases and 0 bases, there was a span of 18 bases. The CDR3 is 18 amino acids. DNA for the CDR3: TGCGCCAGCAGAGGGTGGACAGCCCTTTCCTCTGGGGCCAACGTCCTGACTTTC. Translation gives CASRGWTALSSGANVLTF.

In its sample, this clone was seen once. The DNA is left out, because the CDR3 cannot be placed on it with certainty; the CDR3 is given as TCRdb lists it. The V and J genes are TRBV28 and TRBJ2-7; whether TRBD2, the table's D call, matches the DNA was not checked. The CDR3 spans 14 residues, counting both ends. The germline V gene encodes CDR1 MDHEN and CDR2 SYDVKM. The CDR3 sequence: CASSSSTPSYEQYF.

The chain carries TRBV6-1 and TRBJ1-5, with 9 bases fitting TRBD1. The CDR3 is 14 residues long. V shed 7 bases and J 6 bases; nucleotides not matched to a gene: 7. Germline V gene data show CDR1 as MNHNS and CDR2 as SASEGT. The CDR3 is CASIDRGYSQPQHF. In DNA form, the CDR3 reads TGTGCCAGCATAGACAGGGGGTATAGTCAGCCCCAGCATTTT.

The V call is TRBV7-6, the J call TRBJ1-1; D call uncertain. Trimming pared 6 bases from V and 7 bases from J, leaving 15 bases between. The CDR3 sequence is 13 residues long. Germline loops: CDR1 SGHVS, CDR2 FNYEAQ. The CDR3, as DNA: TGTGCCAGCAGGGGCACCCCGCTGGGTGAAGCTTTCTTT. Protein product: CASRGTPLGEAFF. Full variable domain (remainder filled in from reference TRBV7-6 and TRBJ1-1): GAGVSQSPRYKVTKRGQDVALRCDPISGHVSLYWYRQALGQGPEFLTYFNYEAQQDKSGLPNDRFSAERPEGSISTLTIQRTEQRDSAMYRCASRGTPLGEAFFGQGTRLTVV.

V is TRBV9 and J is TRBJ2-5; 12 nucleotides align to TRBD2. V was clipped by 0 bases and J by 6 bases; unmatched bases: 9. CDR1 and CDR2 from the germline V gene are SGDLS and YYNGEE. The CDR3 runs to 17 residues. This CDR3 is CASSVELAGGVGQTQYF. In DNA form, the CDR3 reads TGTGCCAGCAGCGTAGAACTAGCGGGGGGAGTGGGACAGACCCAGTACTTC.

This clone showed up just a few times. The rearrangement joins TRBV5-1 to TRBJ2-3; possibly TRBD1 for D (6 bases). Trimming left V 1 base short and J 0 bases short, with 9 bases between. Germline V gene lookup returns CDR1 SGHRS and CDR2 YFSETQ. The CDR3 is 15 residues long. CDR3 nucleotide sequence: TGCGCCAGCAGCTTGCAGGGGCCTAGCACAGATACGCAGTATTTT. Its translation: CASSLQGPSTDTQYF. The variable domain in full, with the rest retrieved from reference TRBV5-1 and TRBJ2-3, is KAGVTQTPRYLIKTRGQQVTLSCSPISGHRSVSWYQQTPGQGLQFLFEYFSETQRNKGNFPGRFSGRQFSNSRSEMNVSTLELGDSALYLCASSLQGPSTDTQYFGPGTRLTVL.

This chain uses TRBV20-1 with TRBJ2-7, with TRBD2 as a possible D gene (6 bases). The CDR3 loop spans 11 amino acids. The germline V gene encodes CDR1 DFQATT and CDR2 SNEGSKA (reference sequence). V was pared by 5 bases and J by 6 bases, with 11 bases between. The CDR3 here is CSAPVGGEQYF. CDR3 bases: TGCAGTGCTCCGGTCGGGGGCGAGCAGTACTTC.

This chain links TRBV20-1 with TRBJ1-1, with D uncertain. The CDR3 extends over 11 amino acids. The V and J ends lost 3 bases and 6 bases respectively, with 8 bases between them. Germline-derived CDR1 and CDR2 are DFQATT and SNEGSKA (reference sequence). CDR3 nucleotides: TGCAGTGCTAGGGGTGACTCTGAAGCTTTCTTT. Protein product: CSARGDSEAFF.

The chain employs TRBV2 and TRBJ1-6; 7 bases match TRBD1. This CDR3 spans 13 amino acids. Trimming cost V 8 bases and J 9 bases; bases outside gene matches: 7. In germline, CDR1 is SNHLY, CDR2 FYNNEI. CDR3 sequence reads: CASLSGGSSPLHF. The CDR3 DNA is TGTGCCAGCTTATCAGGGGGAAGTTCACCCCTCCACTTT.

This chain links TRBV9 with TRBJ1-1; 7 nucleotides line up with TRBD1. From germline, CDR1 is SGDLS and CDR2 YYNGEE. The CDR3 is made up of 17 amino acids. V shed 4 bases, J shed 1 base, and the junction held 13 bases outside the gene matches. The CDR3 sequence is CASSPRGQDLGNTEAFF. The CDR3 nucleotides are TGTGCCAGCAGCCCCCGAGGACAGGATTTAGGGAACACTGAAGCTTTCTTT. Full variable domain (rest looked up from reference TRBV9 and TRBJ1-1): DSGVTQTPKHLITATGQRVTLRCSPRSGDLSVYWYQQSLDQGLQFLIQYYNGEERAKGNILERFSAQQFPDLHSELNLSSLELGDSALYFCASSPRGQDLGNTEAFFGQGTRLTVV.

This rearrangement joins TRBV5-6 to TRBJ2-3; 8 nucleotides align to TRBD2. There are 17 residues in the CDR3. CDR1 and CDR2 from the germline V gene are SGHDT and YYEEEE. J was trimmed by 0 bases and V by 3 bases; bases with no gene match: 9. The CDR3 bases are TGTGCCAGCAGCTCGGCGGGGGGCGTCTCTAGCACAGATACGCAGTATTTT. It codes for CASSSAGGVSSTDTQYF.

About this clone itself: It is unclear where the CDR3 begins or ends on the DNA, so no DNA is shown, and the CDR3 is as TCRdb lists it. The chain uses TRBV12-2 and TRBJ2-2; the table calls TRBD2, which could not be checked here. TRBV12-2 is assigned pseudogene status. The CDR3 adds up to 15 amino acids, both ends counted. The CDR3 loop reads CASRPVGSGTGELFF.

A single count supports this clone. The gene calls are TRBV7-7 and TRBJ1-1, with D possibly matching TRBD1 (5 bases). CDR1 SSHAT and CDR2 FNYEAQ come from the germline V gene (reference sequence). Trimming shortened V by 4 bases and J by 4 bases, and 19 bases separated the two germline ends. The CDR3 is made up of 16 amino acids. The CDR3 DNA is TGTGCCAGCAGCTCATGGGATTTCAGGGCTAGCACTGAAGCTTTCTTT. It codes for CASSSWDFRASTEAFF.

Details on this clone: In the same sample, other DNA sequences code for this CDR3. This sequence joins TRBV7-8 and TRBJ1-2; TRBD1 matches 9 bases. The germline gives CDR1 SGHVS, CDR2 FQNEAQ. The CDR3 is 14 residues long. V was clipped by 3 bases and J by 4 bases; unmatched bases: 3. The CDR3 bases are TGTGCCAGCAGCTTGGACAGGGGTGCCTATGGCTACACCTTC. Translating gives CASSLDRGAYGYTF.

V is TRBV14 and J is TRBJ2-3, with D perhaps matching TRBD1 (5 bases). This CDR3 contains 14 residues. The germline V gene encodes CDR1 SGHDN and CDR2 FVKESK. The V gene lost 3 bases and the J gene lost 6 bases, with 13 bases spanning the gap. The CDR3 spells CASSQWGPPDTQYF. The CDR3 nucleotides read TGTGCCAGCAGCCAGTGGGGCCCGCCCGATACGCAGTATTTT.